Below are 21 T cell receptor beta chains sequenced from a single sample in a study of T-cell memory formation after mild COVID-19 (dated by TCRdb to the early 2020s). Library generation was performed with 5' RACE. Sequencer: Illumina NovaSeq 6000. TCRdb's own reprocessing of the public reads used fastp at Q25 and MiXCR and kept productive beta chains. Entries are consolidated by CDR3 protein sequence, retaining the most common genes and DNA. Counted in this sample were about 200,000 distinct CDR3 sequences; about 9.2% of them appeared once. The leading ten clones occupy 3.5% of the sample. The sample taken for sequencing was PBMCs or a T cell subset sorted from them (not recorded which). The receptors shown here come from a man aged 18 to 30 who had mild COVID-19 (a few samples of this study predate the infection). The sample titles of this study are shuffled in the database, so cell type and time point are left out; the donor was told from shared clones.

V gene TRBV5-6 combines with J gene TRBJ2-7; no clear D gene. Germline V gene sequence: CDR1 SGHDT, CDR2 YYEEEE. V shed 1 base and J shed 3 bases, with 8 bases lying between them. The CDR3 contains 13 residues. CDR3 DNA sequence: TGTGCCAGCAGCTTGCGTGTCGACTACGAGCAGTACTTC. Translated, it gives CASSLRVDYEQYF.

Only a few counts were recorded for this clonotype. The V gene is TRBV7-2, the J gene TRBJ2-7; D is perhaps TRBD1 (6 bases). This CDR3 contains 16 residues. Germline CDR1 reads SGHTA; CDR2 reads FQGNSA. V was shortened by 5 bases and J by 0 bases, with 17 bases between the two germline ends. CDR3 sequence (DNA): TGTGCCAGCAGCCCTGGACAGCGACCCGGCTCCTACGAGCAGTACTTC. Protein sequence: CASSPGQRPGSYEQYF.

In this sample, this clonotype turned up a few times. V is TRBV5-5 and J is TRBJ2-5; D gene uncertain. Germline V lookup: CDR1 SGHKS, CDR2 YYEKEE (reference sequence). The germline V and J ends were trimmed by 4 bases and 5 bases, with 30 bases remaining between them. The CDR3 runs to 19 residues. The CDR3 region has the DNA TGTGCCAGCAGCCCACGGAGATACTCCCCGGTCACAATTAGTGAGACCCAGTACTTC. Translating it yields CASSPRRYSPVTISETQYF.

This clonotype showed up just a few times. J is TRBJ2-7 and V is TRBV7-2; TRBD1 agrees at 7 bases. CDR1 and CDR2 (germline): SGHTA, FQGNSA. The CDR3 extends over 14 amino acids. Trimming cost V 6 bases and J 0 bases; bases outside gene matches: 5. The CDR3 coding sequence is TGTGCCAGCAGGTTACGGGACAGCTCCTACGAGCAGTACTTC. This translates into CASRLRDSSYEQYF.

In its sample, this clonotype was seen many times. The chain combines TRBV29-1 with TRBJ1-2; 7 nucleotides align to TRBD1. The CDR3 runs to 16 residues. The J segment lost 4 bases and the V segment lost 7 bases, leaving 18 bases of the junction unmatched. The germline V gene has CDR1 SQVTM and CDR2 ANQGSEA. CDR3 sequence (DNA): TGCAGCGCCCGAGCGATTTTGGAGGGGGCGGGCTATGGCTACACCTTC. This sequence encodes CSARAILEGAGYGYTF.

This clonotype came up a few times. The V and J genes are TRBV5-1 and TRBJ2-5, with TRBD2 identical over 7 bases. J gave up 0 bases and V 1 base, and 3 bases lay outside the gene matches. Germline V lookup: CDR1 SGHRS, CDR2 YFSETQ. The length of the CDR3 is 15 residues. The CDR3: CASSLMGLNQETQYF. The CDR3 DNA reads TGCGCCAGCAGCTTGATGGGACTAAACCAAGAGACCCAGTACTTC.

This clonotype has just a few counts. The chain carries TRBV11-3 and TRBJ1-2; TRBD1 is a possible D gene (5 bases). The CDR3 loop spans 12 amino acids. V was shortened by 8 bases and J by 8 bases, with 15 bases between the two germline ends. CDR1 SGHNT and CDR2 YENEEA come from the germline V gene. CDR3 region: CASLATGTGYTF. Here the CDR3 DNA reads TGTGCCAGCTTAGCAACAGGAACGGGCTACACCTTC.

This clonotype has more than one count but fewer than ten. The chain couples TRBV7-3 to TRBJ2-1, with unresolved D. V lost 1 base, J lost 7 bases, and 14 bases lay in between. The germline CDR1 and CDR2 sequences are SGHTA and FQGTGA. This CDR3 has 15 amino acids. In DNA form, the CDR3 reads TGTGCCAGCAGCTTAAGCTGGCTAGTGGAAAATGAGCAGTTCTTC. Translating it yields CASSLSWLVENEQFF.

In this sample, this clonotype turned up a few times. The chain recombines TRBV15 with TRBJ1-4, with D uncertain. Trimming took off 0 bases at V and 12 bases at J, with 8 bases between the two ends. This CDR3 comprises 12 residues. Germline loops: CDR1 LNHNV, CDR2 YYDKDF (reference sequence). CDR3 sequence reads: CATSRDGRQLFF. CDR3 DNA: TGTGCCACCAGCAGAGATGGGCGGCAACTGTTTTTT.

This clonotype occurred once. The J gene is TRBJ1-2, the V gene TRBV20-1; TRBD1 matches 9 bases. The ends lost 2 bases at V and 7 bases at J; junction bases unmatched: 11. The V gene's germline CDR1 is DFQATT and CDR2 SNEGSKA (reference sequence). There are 15 residues in the CDR3. CDR3 coding DNA: TGCAGTGCTAGATGGGGACAGGGACCTGCGGCTGGCTACACCTTC. It yields the protein CSARWGQGPAAGYTF.

V is TRBV7-9 and J is TRBJ2-3; D is possibly TRBD1 (7 bases). This CDR3 spans 13 amino acids. The germline V gene encodes CDR1 SEHNR and CDR2 FQNEAQ (reference sequence). Trimming took 6 bases from V and 5 from J, leaving 12 bases between them. The chain's CDR3 is CASRRQGGDTQYF. As DNA, the CDR3 is TGTGCCAGCAGACGACAGGGAGGAGATACGCAGTATTTT.

This chain uses TRBV20-1 with TRBJ1-5, with 8 bases matching TRBD1. The CDR3 runs 14 residues. After removal of 4 bases from V and 7 bases from J, the junction contained 9 bases not matched to a gene. Germline CDR1 and CDR2: DFQATT and SNEGSKA (reference sequence). The CDR3, as DNA: TGCAGTGCTACCAACCCCCAGGGGGCGCAGCCCCAGCATTTT. This sequence encodes CSATNPQGAQPQHF.

This clonotype was detected only a few times. V is TRBV30 and J is TRBJ2-7; the D gene is possibly TRBD2 (6 bases). V was trimmed by 8 bases and J by 4 bases, leaving 15 bases between them. The CDR3 sequence is 12 residues long. CDR1 is GTSNPN and CDR2 is SVGIG in the germline V gene (reference sequence). CDR3 nucleotides: TGTGCCGGAGGGAAGGGCCTTTACGAGCAGTACTTC. Amino acids: CAGGKGLYEQYF.

This clonotype was seen a few times. The chain links TRBV5-1 to TRBJ2-4; D is possibly TRBD1 or TRBD2 (5 bases each). Trimming pared 3 bases from V and 8 bases from J, leaving 21 bases between. This CDR3 region has 16 residues. Germline V gene lookup returns CDR1 SGHRS and CDR2 YFSETQ. Here the CDR3 DNA reads TGCGCCAGCAGCTGGCAGGGAACTAGAGGTGGAGACATTCAGTACTTC. Translating it yields CASSWQGTRGGDIQYF.

This clonotype was counted at least ten times. The rearrangement links TRBV20-1 to TRBJ1-2; D unclear. V was trimmed by 0 bases and J by 8 bases, leaving 10 bases between them. The CDR3 contains 12 residues. Germline V gene data show CDR1 as DFQATT and CDR2 as SNEGSKA (reference sequence). CDR3 nucleotides: TGCAGTGCTAGAGACGGCCCCGAGGGCTACACCTTC. It specifies CSARDGPEGYTF.

The V and J genes are TRBV4-3 and TRBJ1-1; tentative D call: TRBD1 (5 bases). The V and J ends lost 5 bases and 2 bases respectively, with 9 bases between them. CDR1 is LGHNA, CDR2 YSLEER, per germline. This CDR3 has 13 residues. In DNA, the CDR3 is TGCGCCAGCAGCAGGGGAAGAAACACTGAAGCTTTCTTT. It encodes CASSRGRNTEAFF.

In its sample, this clonotype was seen a few times. The chain employs TRBV3-1 and TRBJ1-2; 8 nucleotides agree with TRBD1. Germline assignment: CDR1 LGHDT and CDR2 YNNKEL (reference sequence). The V and J ends lost 0 bases and 5 bases, in that order; junction bases with no gene match: 5. There are 15 residues in the CDR3. The CDR3 loop reads CASSQDAGQGYGYTF. The DNA for the CDR3 is TGTGCCAGCAGCCAAGATGCCGGACAGGGATATGGCTACACCTTC.

The chain uses TRBV24-1 and TRBJ2-7; a weak D match, TRBD2 (5 bases). V lost 4 bases, J lost 7 bases, and 16 bases lay in between. This CDR3 is 14 amino acids long. The germline V gene has CDR1 KGHDR and CDR2 SFDVKD. For the CDR3, the DNA is TGTGCCACCAGTGAGGGAAGCCCCGGCGGGGAGCAGTACTTC. Its protein is CATSEGSPGGEQYF.

The CDR3 nucleotides read TGTGCCAGCAGTATGAGCGGGAGGGCTGATACGCAGTATTTT. Its translation: CASSMSGRADTQYF. The chain combines TRBV12-3 or TRBV12-4 with TRBJ2-3, with 10 nucleotides matching TRBD2. V gave up 5 bases and J gave up 6 bases; unmatched junction bases: 5. CDR3 length: 14 amino acids.

This clonotype showed up many times. This sequence joins TRBV7-2 and TRBJ1-1; D ambiguous. This CDR3 has 14 residues. Germline V gene lookup returns CDR1 SGHTA and CDR2 FQGNSA. Trimming left V 5 bases short and J 11 bases short, with 21 bases between. The CDR3 is CASSLQLDDPRAFF. CDR3 DNA: TGTGCCAGCAGCCTACAGCTTGACGACCCTCGTGCTTTCTTT.

The V gene is TRBV7-2, the J gene TRBJ2-5, with D tentatively TRBD2 (6 bases). CDR3 length equals 15 residues. Germline V gene sequence: CDR1 SGHTA, CDR2 FQGNSA. V lost 5 bases and J lost 5, with 18 bases in between. CDR3 loop: CASSNNRARGETQYF. The CDR3 DNA sequence: TGTGCCAGCAGCAACAACCGGGCCCGGGGGGAGACCCAGTACTTC.